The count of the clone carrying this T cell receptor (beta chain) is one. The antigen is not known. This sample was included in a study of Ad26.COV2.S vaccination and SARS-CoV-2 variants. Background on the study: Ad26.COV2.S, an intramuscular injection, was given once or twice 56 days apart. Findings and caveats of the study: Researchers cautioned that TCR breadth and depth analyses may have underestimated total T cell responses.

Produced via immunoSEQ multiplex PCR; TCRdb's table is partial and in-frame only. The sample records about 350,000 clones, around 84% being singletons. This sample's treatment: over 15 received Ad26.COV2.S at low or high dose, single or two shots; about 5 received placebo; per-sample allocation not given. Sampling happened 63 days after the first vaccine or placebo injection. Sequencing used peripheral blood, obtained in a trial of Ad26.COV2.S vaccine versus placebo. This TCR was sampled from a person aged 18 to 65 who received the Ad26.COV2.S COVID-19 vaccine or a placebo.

In DNA form, the CDR3 reads TGCGCCAGCAGTGAGTCGCGGGAGAGCGTGGATACGCAGTATTTT. This codes for CASSESRESVDTQYF. V usage is TRBV10-2 and J usage is TRBJ2-3; 7 bases align to TRBD2. The germline V gene encodes CDR1 WSHSY and CDR2 SAAADI. The length of the CDR3 is 15 residues. V lost 0 bases to trimming and J lost 6 bases; unmatched junction nucleotides: 6.